The 8 T cell receptor beta chains presented below share a single source sample, sequenced in a study of T cells in Graves' hyperthyroidism and ophthalmopathy. Amplification targeted TCR beta CDR3 regions from RNA transcripts. The HTBI primer set served for first-round RT-PCR of the TCR CDR3. TCRdb analysed the multiplex PCR reads with MiXCR anew, one entry per CDR3 protein. The repertoire includes approximately 600,000 distinct CDR3 sequences, 14% to 15% of them detected once, and 3.5% to 4.5% sits in the top ten. The sequenced material came from blood. The receptors derive from a woman aged 40 to 50 with Graves' ophthalmopathy.

There are a few counts of this clonotype. The chain has TRBV7-3 and TRBJ1-6; D is perhaps TRBD1 (6 bases). V was trimmed by 1 base and J by 8 bases, leaving 6 bases between them. Germline V lookup: CDR1 SGHTA, CDR2 FQGTGA. The CDR3 extends over 13 amino acids. The CDR3 DNA reads as TGTGCCAGCAGCTTAAACAGGGATTCACCCCTCCACTTT. Translated: CASSLNRDSPLHF.

This clonotype was counted at least ten times. This chain joins TRBV7-2 and TRBJ1-2, with 7 bases aligning to TRBD1. Germline assignment: CDR1 SGHTA and CDR2 FQGNSA. The length of the CDR3 is 15 residues. Trimming at V came to 3 bases and at J to 1 base, leaving 5 bases not matched to a gene. Here the CDR3 DNA reads TGTGCCAGCAGCTTTGGGACAGCCATTAACTATGGCTACACCTTC. Its translation: CASSFGTAINYGYTF.

At least ten counts were recorded for this clonotype. The chain couples TRBV29-1 to TRBJ1-2, with TRBD1 identical over 7 bases. This CDR3 has 12 amino acids. CDR1 is SQVTM and CDR2 is ANQGSEA in the germline V gene. Unmatched junction bases numbered 9, after V lost 8 bases and J lost 6 bases. DNA for the CDR3: TGCAGCACGGACAGGACTAAAGATGGCTACACCTTC. Translation gives CSTDRTKDGYTF. The whole variable domain, filled in from reference TRBV29-1 and TRBJ1-2, reads SAVISQKPSRDICQRGTSLTIQCQVDSQVTMMFWYRQQPGQSLTLIATANQGSEATYESGFVIDKFPISRPNLTFSTLTVSNMSPEDSSIYLCSTDRTKDGYTFGSGTRLTVV.

This clonotype was seen ten or more times. This chain joins TRBV7-2 and TRBJ1-2; 7 bases are shared with TRBD1. From germline, CDR1 is SGHTA and CDR2 FQGNSA. Losses at the gene ends were 8 bases for V and 5 bases for J; bases not matched to a gene: 8. This CDR3 spans 13 amino acids. CDR3 bases: TGTGCCAGCGGTAGGGAACAGGGGTATGGCTACACCTTC. Translating it yields CASGREQGYGYTF.

This clonotype was observed at least ten times. V usage is TRBV15 and J usage is TRBJ2-6; D ambiguous. V was trimmed by 1 base and J by 1 base, leaving 5 bases between them. CDR3 length: 15 amino acids. Germline V gene sequence: CDR1 LNHNV, CDR2 YYDKDF (reference sequence). The CDR3 is CATSRANSGANVLTF. CDR3 DNA: TGTGCCACCAGCAGAGCCAATTCTGGGGCCAACGTCCTGACTTTC.

A word on this clonotype: A read error may be the cause here, since a much bigger clone is one base away. V is TRBV6-2 or TRBV6-3 and J is TRBJ2-7; TRBD2 is a possible D gene (5 bases). Germline-derived CDR1 and CDR2 are MNHEY and SVGEGT. The CDR3 has 18 amino acids. Trimming took off 1 base at V and 0 bases at J, with 19 bases between the two ends. The CDR3 coding sequence is TGTGCCAGCAGTTACTTTCCCTTAGGACCAGCGGACTCCTACGAGCAGTACTTC. Its translation: CASSYFPLGPADSYEQYF.

This clonotype was picked up a small number of times. This chain uses TRBV4-2 with TRBJ1-2; no firm D call. Looked up from germline, CDR1 is LGHNA and CDR2 is YNFKEQ. Trimming took off 0 bases at V and 0 bases at J, with 5 bases between the two ends. This CDR3 is built from 14 residues. CDR3 sequence reads: CASSQEGSNYGYTF. CDR3 nucleotides: TGTGCCAGCAGCCAAGAAGGGTCTAACTATGGCTACACCTTC.

This chain uses TRBV7-9 with TRBJ1-1, with D perhaps TRBD1 (6 bases). The V gene's germline CDR1 is SEHNR and CDR2 FQNEAQ (reference sequence). This CDR3 is built from 15 residues. Trimming took off 1 base at V and 6 bases at J, with 15 bases between the two ends. The CDR3 DNA reads as TGTGCCAGCAGCTTAGGTCCGGGGGCGAAGGCTGAAGCTTTCTTT. Translation gives CASSLGPGAKAEAFF. The full variable domain, rest sourced from reference TRBV7-9 and TRBJ1-1, is DTGVSQNPRHKITKRGQNVTFRCDPISEHNRLYWYRQTLGQGPEFLTYFQNEAQLEKSRLLSDRFSAERPKGSFSTLEIQRTEQGDSAMYLCASSLGPGAKAEAFFGQGTRLTVV.